This T cell receptor (beta chain) was recovered during a study of T cell responses to AZD1222 COVID-19 vaccine. The method was immunoSEQ multiplex PCR; TCRdb's version includes in-frame clones alone and lacks a portion of them. The table includes 85,000 to 100,000 clones, 65% to 90% detected once. For this clone: Its specificity is not known.

V was pared by 6 bases and J by 0 bases, with 23 bases between. Germline CDR1 LNHDA, CDR2 SQIVND (reference sequence). The CDR3 consists of 18 residues. Study results and caveats: The breadth and depth of Spike-specific TCRs increased once two AZD1222 doses had been given.

The source of this sequence is an adult in good health. Material: peripheral blood, obtained on day 0 of AZD1222 vaccination. The rearrangement links TRBV19 to TRBJ1-2, with D unresolved. The CDR3 bases are TGTGCCAGTAGGACTCCGAGTACCCGAGGACCTACTAACTATGGCTACACCTTC. Amino acid sequence: CASRTPSTRGPTNYGYTF.